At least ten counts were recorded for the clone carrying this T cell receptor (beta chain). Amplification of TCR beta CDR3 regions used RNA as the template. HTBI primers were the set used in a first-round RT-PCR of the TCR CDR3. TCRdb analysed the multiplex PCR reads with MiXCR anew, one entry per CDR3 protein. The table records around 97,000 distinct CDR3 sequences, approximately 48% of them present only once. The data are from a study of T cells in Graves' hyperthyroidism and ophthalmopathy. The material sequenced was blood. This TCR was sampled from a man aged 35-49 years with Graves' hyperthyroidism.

The CDR3 protein is CATGAIAGSPLHF. In DNA, the CDR3 is TGTGCCACCGGAGCTATAGCTGGTTCACCCCTCCACTTT. The V call is TRBV6-5, the J call TRBJ1-6; D unresolved. The CDR3 loop spans 13 amino acids. Trimming cost V 10 bases and J 9 bases, with 16 bases left between them. Germline V CDR1 and CDR2: MNHEY, SVGAGI.